This TCR beta chain was identified in a study of blood T cell repertoires in COVID-19. There are 13 residues in the CDR3. Germline-derived CDR1 and CDR2 are MNHEY and SVGEGT. The ends were cut back, 5 bases at V and 1 base at J, with 8 bases in the middle. TCRdb's table, derived via immunoSEQ multiplex PCR, lists solely in-frame clones and lacks some. The profile shows 90,000 to 150,000 clones, approximately 70% of them singletons. This sequence joins TRBV6-2 or TRBV6-3 and TRBJ1-1, with D unresolved. The TCR originated in a human donor with acute or convalescent COVID-19. The donor label of this sample is uncertain. The sample consisted of peripheral blood. The CDR3 reads CASSPNTNTEAFF. The CDR3 DNA sequence: TGTGCCAGCAGTCCAAACACGAACACTGAAGCTTTCTTT.